This TCR beta chain comes out of a study of beta chain features in type 1 diabetes. Notes on the study in general: Insertions were fewer and deletions more numerous at VDJ junctions in type 1 diabetes patients. Compared to healthy donors, patients appeared to have naive, central memory and Treg TCRB repertoires that were more alike. PCR might preferentially amplify shorter templates, equally in patients and controls.

For this clone: Its antigen is unidentified.

The CDR3 has 15 amino acids. From germline, CDR1 is SGHVS and CDR2 FNYEAQ. V dropped 6 bases and J dropped 3; count of bases not matched to a gene: 9. Expressed TCRB transcripts were sequenced because the isolated RNA had all been reverse transcribed beforehand. Using immunoSEQ multiplex PCR, the repertoire was profiled, and TCRdb retains in-frame clones only, with some absent. The table records fewer than 650,000 clones, roughly 15% of them present only once. The source is a man between 18 and 35 years old in good health. Sequenced sample: naive CD4+ T cells from blood. The chain links TRBV7-6 to TRBJ2-5, with 8 bases matching TRBD1. The CDR3 loop is CASRGNDRGKETQYF. In nucleotides, the CDR3 is TGTGCCAGCAGGGGGAACGACAGGGGAAAAGAGACCCAGTACTTC. Full variable domain (outside the CDR3, taken from reference TRBV7-6 and TRBJ2-5): GAGVSQSPRYKVTKRGQDVALRCDPISGHVSLYWYRQALGQGPEFLTYFNYEAQQDKSGLPNDRFSAERPEGSISTLTIQRTEQRDSAMYRCASRGNDRGKETQYFGPGTRLLVL.